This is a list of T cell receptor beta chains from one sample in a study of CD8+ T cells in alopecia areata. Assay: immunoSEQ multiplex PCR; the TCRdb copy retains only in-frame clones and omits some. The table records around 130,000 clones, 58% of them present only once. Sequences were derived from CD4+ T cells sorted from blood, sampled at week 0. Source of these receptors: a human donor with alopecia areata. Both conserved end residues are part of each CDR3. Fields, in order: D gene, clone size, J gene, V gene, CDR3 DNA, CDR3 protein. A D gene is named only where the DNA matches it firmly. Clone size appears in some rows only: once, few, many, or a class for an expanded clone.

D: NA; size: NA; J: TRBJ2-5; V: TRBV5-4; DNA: TGTGCCAGCAGCTTTAGGCGGGAAGAGACCCAGTACTTC; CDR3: CASSFRREETQYF
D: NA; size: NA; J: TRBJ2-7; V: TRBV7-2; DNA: TGTGCCAGCTACGAGCAGTACTTC; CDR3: CASYEQYF
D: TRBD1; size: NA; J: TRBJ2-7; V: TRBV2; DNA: TGTGCCAAGTCGGACAGGGCGGCCTACGAGCAGTACTTC; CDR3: CAKSDRAAYEQYF
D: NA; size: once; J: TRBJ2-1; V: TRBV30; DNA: TGTGCCTGGAGTGTAAGGGGGGACATGGCCAATGAGCAGTTCTTC; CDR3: CAWSVRGDMANEQFF
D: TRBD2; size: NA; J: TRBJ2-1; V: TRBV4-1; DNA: TGCGCCAGCAGCCGGCCAAGGACTAGCGGGTGGGACAATGAGCAGTTCTTC; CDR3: CASSRPRTSGWDNEQFF
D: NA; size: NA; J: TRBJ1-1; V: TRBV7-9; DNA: TGTGCCAGCAGCTTAGGCGGCTTTATGAACACTGAAGCTTTCTTT; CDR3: CASSLGGFMNTEAFF
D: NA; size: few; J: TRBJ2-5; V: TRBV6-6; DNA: TGTGCCAGCAGTTACGCTCGGGAGACCCAGTACTTC; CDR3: CASSYARETQYF
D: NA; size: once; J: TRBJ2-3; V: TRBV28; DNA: TGTGCCAGCAGTCCCCACGGTAGGGCGGCAGATACGCAGTATTTT; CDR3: CASSPHGRAADTQYF
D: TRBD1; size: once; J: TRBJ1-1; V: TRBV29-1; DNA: TGCAGCGTTGGGCCGGGACAGGGGCCAAAAACTGAAGCTTTCTTT; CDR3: CSVGPGQGPKTEAFF
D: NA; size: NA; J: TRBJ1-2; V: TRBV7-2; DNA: TGTGCCAGCAGCTTAGTTCGGCCCACACATGGCTACACCTTC; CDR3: CASSLVRPTHGYTF
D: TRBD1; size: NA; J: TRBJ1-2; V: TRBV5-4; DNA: TGTGCCAGCAGCCGAGGACAGGGGGTCTATGGCTACACCTTC; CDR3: CASSRGQGVYGYTF
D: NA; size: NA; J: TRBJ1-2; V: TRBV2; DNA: TGTGCCAGCGGCGAGACAGCCTATGGCTACACCTTC; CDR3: CASGETAYGYTF
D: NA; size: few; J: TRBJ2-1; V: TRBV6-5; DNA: TGTGCCAGCAGTTATCGGCCCGAAGTCAATGAGCAGTTCTTC; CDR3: CASSYRPEVNEQFF
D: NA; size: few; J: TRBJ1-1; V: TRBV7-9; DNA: TGTGCCAGCAGCTTATCCCTGAACACTGAAGCTTTCTTT; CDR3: CASSLSLNTEAFF
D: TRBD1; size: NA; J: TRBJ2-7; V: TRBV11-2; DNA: TGTGCCAGCAGCACGGGACAGGGGGCGCTTGAGCAGTACTTC; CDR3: CASSTGQGALEQYF
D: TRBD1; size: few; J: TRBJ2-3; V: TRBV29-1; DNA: TGCAGCGTTGAAGGAGACAGGGATGTTGCAGATACGCAGTATTTT; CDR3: CSVEGDRDVADTQYF
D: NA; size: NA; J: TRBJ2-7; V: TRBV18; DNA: TGTGCCAGCACAACGGACGGGACCTACGAGCAGTACTTC; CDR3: CASTTDGTYEQYF
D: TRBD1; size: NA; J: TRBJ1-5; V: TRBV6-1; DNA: TGTGCCAGCAGTGTCAGGGGGTATCAGCCCCAGCATTTT; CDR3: CASSVRGYQPQHF
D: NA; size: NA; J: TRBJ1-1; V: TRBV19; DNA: TGTGCCAGTAGTCGCTCGGGCCCTGAAGCTTTCTTT; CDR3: CASSRSGPEAFF
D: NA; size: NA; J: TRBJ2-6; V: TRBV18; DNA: TGTGCCAGCTCACCTCCGGCGGGACCTGGGGCCAACGTCCTGACTTTC; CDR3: CASSPPAGPGANVLTF